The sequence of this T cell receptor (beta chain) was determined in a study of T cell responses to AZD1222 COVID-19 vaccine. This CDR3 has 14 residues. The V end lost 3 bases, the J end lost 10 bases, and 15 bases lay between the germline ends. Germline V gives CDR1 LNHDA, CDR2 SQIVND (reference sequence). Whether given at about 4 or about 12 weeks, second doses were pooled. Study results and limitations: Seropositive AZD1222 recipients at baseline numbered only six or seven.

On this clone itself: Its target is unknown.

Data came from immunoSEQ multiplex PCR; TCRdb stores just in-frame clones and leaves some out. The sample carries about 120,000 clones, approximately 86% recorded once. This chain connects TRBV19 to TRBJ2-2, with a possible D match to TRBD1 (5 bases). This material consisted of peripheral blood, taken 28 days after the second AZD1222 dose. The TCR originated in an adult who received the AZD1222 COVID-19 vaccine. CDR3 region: CASSIGLPGLELFF. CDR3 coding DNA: TGTGCCAGTAGTATCGGTCTTCCAGGGTTGGAGCTGTTTTTT.